The clone carrying this T cell receptor (beta chain) has a count of ten or more. The germline gene is not matched at one end of the junction; a read error may be the cause. Germline V gives CDR1 SSHAT, CDR2 FNYEAQ (reference sequence). The CDR3 spans 13 residues. Full-length variable regions came from constant-region reverse primers plus semi-nested Nested Universal Primer A PCR. TCRdb reprocessed the 5' RACE reads with MiXCR, giving one entry per CDR3 protein. The sample lists about 40,000 distinct CDR3 sequences, approximately 17% seen once, with around 2.8% in the top ten. V and J are TRBV7-7 and TRBJ2-7, with TRBD1 matching over 7 bases. What was sequenced was naive CD4+ T cells sorted from a lymph node. Subset noted: naive CD4+ T cells, CD4+CD45RA+CD25-. The TCR sequence derives from a female donor with breast cancer. This CDR3 reads CASSLRQGYEQYF. The CDR3 coding sequence is TGTGCTAGCAGCTTACGACAGGGCTACGAGCAGTACTTC. Together with reference TRBV7-7 and TRBJ2-7, the CDR3 gives the full variable domain: GAGVSQSPRYKVTKRGQDVTLRCDPISSHATLYWYQQALGQGPEFLTYFNYEAQPDKSGLPSDRFSAERPEGSISTLTIQRTEQRDSAMYRCASSLRQGYEQYFGPGTRLTVT.